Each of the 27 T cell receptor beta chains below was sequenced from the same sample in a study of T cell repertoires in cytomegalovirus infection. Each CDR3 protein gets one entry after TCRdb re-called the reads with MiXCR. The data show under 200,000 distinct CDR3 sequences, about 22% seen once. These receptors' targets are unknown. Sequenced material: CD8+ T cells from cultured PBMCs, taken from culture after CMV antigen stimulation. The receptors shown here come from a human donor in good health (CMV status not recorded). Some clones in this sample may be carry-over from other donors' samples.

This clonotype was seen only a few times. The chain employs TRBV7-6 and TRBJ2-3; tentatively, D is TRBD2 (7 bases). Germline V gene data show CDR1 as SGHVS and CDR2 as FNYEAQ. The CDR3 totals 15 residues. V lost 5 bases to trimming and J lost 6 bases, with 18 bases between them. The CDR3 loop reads CASSPDAGARDTQYF. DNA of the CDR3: TGTGCCAGCAGCCCCGATGCGGGGGCTCGGGATACGCAGTATTTT.

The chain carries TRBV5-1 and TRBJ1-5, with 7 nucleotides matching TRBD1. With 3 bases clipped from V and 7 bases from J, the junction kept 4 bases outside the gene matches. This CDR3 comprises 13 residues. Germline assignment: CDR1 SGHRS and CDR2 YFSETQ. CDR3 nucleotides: TGCGCCAGCAGCTCCCTGGGACAGCAGCCCCAGCATTTT. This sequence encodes CASSSLGQQPQHF.

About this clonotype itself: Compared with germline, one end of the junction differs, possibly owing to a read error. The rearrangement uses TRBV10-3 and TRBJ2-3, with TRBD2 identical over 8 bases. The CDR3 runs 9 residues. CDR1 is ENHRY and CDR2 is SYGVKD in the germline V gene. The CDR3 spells CAISPPSGF. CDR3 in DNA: TGTGCCATCAGCCCACCTAGCGGGTTT.

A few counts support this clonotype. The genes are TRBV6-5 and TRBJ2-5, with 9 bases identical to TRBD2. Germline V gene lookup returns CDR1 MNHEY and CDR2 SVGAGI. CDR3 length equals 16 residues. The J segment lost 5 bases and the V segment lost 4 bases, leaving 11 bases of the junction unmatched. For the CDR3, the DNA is TGTGCCAGCAGTTCCCCCCGGGCGGGGGGGCTCGAGACCCAGTACTTC. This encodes CASSSPRAGGLETQYF.

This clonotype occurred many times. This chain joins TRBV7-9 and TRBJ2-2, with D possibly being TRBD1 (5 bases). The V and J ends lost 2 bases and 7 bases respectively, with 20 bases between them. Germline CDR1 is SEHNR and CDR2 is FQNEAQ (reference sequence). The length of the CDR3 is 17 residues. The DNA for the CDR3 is TGTGCCAGCAGCTTACCCCCCCGCAGGGTCACGAGCGGGGAGCTGTTTTTT. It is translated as CASSLPPRRVTSGELFF.

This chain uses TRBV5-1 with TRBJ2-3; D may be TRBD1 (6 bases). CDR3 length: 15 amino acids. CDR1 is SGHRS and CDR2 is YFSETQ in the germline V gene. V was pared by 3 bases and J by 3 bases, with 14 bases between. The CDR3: CASSSTGSWTDTQYF. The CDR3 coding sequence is TGCGCCAGCAGCTCCACAGGGAGTTGGACAGATACGCAGTATTTT.

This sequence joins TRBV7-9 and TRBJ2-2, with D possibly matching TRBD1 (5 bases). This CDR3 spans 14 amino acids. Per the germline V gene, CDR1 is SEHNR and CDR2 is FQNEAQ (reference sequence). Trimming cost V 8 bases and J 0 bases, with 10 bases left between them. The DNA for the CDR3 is TGTGCCAGCCACAGGCCATCGAACACCGGGGAGCTGTTTTTT. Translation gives CASHRPSNTGELFF. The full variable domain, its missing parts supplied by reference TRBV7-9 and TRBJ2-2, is DTGVSQNPRHKITKRGQNVTFRCDPISEHNRLYWYRQTLGQGPEFLTYFQNEAQLEKSRLLSDRFSAERPKGSFSTLEIQRTEQGDSAMYLCASHRPSNTGELFFGEGSRLTVL.

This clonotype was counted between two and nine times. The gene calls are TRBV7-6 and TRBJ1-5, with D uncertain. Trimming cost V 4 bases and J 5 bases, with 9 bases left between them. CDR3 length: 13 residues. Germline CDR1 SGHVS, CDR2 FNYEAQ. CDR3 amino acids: CASSSRRYQPQHF. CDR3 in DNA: TGTGCCAGCAGCTCCCGGAGGTATCAGCCCCAGCATTTT.

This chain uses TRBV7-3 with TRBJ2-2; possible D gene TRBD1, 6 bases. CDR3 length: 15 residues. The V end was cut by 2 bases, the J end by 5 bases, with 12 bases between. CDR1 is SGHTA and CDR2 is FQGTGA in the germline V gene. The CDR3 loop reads CASSLPGHPTGELFF. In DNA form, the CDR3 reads TGTGCCAGCAGCTTACCGGGACACCCGACCGGGGAGCTGTTTTTT. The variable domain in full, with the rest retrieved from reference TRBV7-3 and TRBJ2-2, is GAGVSQTPSNKVTEKGKYVELRCDPISGHTALYWYRQSLGQGPEFLIYFQGTGAADDSGLPNDRFFAVRPEGSVSTLKIQRTERGDSAVYLCASSLPGHPTGELFFGEGSRLTVL.

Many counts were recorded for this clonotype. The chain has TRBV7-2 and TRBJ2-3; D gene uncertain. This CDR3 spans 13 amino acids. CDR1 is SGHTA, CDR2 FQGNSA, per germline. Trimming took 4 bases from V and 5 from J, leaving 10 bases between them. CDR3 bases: TGTGCCAGCAGCTCAGGACCTAAAGATACGCAGTATTTT. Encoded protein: CASSSGPKDTQYF.

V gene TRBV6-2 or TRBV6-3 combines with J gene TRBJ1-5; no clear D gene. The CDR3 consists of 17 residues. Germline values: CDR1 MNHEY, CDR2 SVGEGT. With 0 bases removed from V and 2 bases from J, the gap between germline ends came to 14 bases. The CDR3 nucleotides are TGTGCCAGCAGTTACTCGACCGGGAAAGGAGGCAATCAGCCCCAGCATTTT. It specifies CASSYSTGKGGNQPQHF.

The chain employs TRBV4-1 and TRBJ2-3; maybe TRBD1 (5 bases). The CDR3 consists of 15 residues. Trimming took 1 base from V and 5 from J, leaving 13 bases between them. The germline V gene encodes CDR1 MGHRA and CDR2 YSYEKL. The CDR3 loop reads CASSQVAVDKDTQYF. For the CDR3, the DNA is TGCGCCAGCAGCCAAGTGGCAGTGGACAAAGATACGCAGTATTTT.

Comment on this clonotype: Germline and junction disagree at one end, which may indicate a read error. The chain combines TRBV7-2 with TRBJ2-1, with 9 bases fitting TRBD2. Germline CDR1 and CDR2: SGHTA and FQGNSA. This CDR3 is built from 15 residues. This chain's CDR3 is CAGSLGGLALDEQFF. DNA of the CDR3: TGTGCCGGCAGCTTAGGGGGACTAGCATTGGATGAGCAGTTCTTC.

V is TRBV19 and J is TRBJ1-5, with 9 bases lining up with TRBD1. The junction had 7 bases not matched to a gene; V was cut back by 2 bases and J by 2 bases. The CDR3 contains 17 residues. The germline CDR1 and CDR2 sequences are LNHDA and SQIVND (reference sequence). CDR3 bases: TGTGCCAGTAGTATACCACAGACAGGGGGTGGCAATCAGCCCCAGCATTTT. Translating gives CASSIPQTGGGNQPQHF.

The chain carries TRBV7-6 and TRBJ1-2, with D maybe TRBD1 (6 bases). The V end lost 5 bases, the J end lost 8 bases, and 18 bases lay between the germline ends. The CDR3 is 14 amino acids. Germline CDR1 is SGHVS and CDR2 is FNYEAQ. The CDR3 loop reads CASSQPQGRGGYTF. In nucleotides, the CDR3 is TGTGCCAGCAGCCAACCCCAGGGGAGGGGCGGCTACACCTTC.

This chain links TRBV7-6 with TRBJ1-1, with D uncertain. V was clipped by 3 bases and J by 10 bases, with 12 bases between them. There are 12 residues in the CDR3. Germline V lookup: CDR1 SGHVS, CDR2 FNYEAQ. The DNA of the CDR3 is TGTGCCAGCAGCTTGGAGACATTTGGAGCTTTCTTT. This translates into CASSLETFGAFF.

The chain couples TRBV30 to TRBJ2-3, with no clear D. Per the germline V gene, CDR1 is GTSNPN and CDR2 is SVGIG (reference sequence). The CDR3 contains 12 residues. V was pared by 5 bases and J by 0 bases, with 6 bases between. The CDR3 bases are TGTGCCTGGGACTCTAGCACAGATACGCAGTATTTT. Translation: CAWDSSTDTQYF.

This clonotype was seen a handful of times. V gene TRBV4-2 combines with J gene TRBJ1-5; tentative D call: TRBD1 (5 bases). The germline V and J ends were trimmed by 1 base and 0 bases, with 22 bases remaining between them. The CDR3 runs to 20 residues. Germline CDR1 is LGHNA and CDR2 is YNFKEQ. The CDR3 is CASSQGFTSDSPYSNQPQHF. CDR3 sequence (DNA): TGTGCCAGCAGCCAAGGTTTTACATCCGACAGCCCATATAGCAATCAGCCCCAGCATTTT.

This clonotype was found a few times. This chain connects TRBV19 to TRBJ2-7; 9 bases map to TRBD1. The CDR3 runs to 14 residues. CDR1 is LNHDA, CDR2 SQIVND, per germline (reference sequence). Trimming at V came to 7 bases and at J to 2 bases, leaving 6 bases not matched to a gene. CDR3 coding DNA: TGTGCCAGTATGGGGGACAGGGACCCCTACGAGCAGTACTTC. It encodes CASMGDRDPYEQYF.

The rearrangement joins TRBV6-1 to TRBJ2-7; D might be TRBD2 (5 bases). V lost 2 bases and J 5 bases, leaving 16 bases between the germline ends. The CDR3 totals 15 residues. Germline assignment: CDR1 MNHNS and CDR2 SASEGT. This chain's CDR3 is CASSELRVLGNEQYF. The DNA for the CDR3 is TGTGCCAGCAGTGAACTTAGGGTCCTCGGGAACGAGCAGTACTTC.

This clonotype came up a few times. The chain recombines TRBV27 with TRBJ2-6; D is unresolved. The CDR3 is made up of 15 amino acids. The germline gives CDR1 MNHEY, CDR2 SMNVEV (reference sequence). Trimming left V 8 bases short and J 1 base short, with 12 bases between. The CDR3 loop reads CASGRRRSGANVLTF. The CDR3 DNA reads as TGTGCCAGCGGACGCCGCAGATCTGGGGCCAACGTCCTGACTTTC.

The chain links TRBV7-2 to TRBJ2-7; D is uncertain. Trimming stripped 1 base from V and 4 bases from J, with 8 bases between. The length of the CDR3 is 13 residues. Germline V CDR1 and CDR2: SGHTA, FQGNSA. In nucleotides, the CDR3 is TGTGCCAGCAGCTTAGAAGTTTTGTACGAGCAGTACTTC. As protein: CASSLEVLYEQYF.

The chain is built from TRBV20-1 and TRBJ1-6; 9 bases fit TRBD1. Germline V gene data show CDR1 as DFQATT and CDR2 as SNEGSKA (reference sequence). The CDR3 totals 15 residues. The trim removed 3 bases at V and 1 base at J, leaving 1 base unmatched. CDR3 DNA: TGCAGTGCTAGGGACAGGGGATCCTATAATTCACCCCTCCACTTT. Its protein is CSARDRGSYNSPLHF.

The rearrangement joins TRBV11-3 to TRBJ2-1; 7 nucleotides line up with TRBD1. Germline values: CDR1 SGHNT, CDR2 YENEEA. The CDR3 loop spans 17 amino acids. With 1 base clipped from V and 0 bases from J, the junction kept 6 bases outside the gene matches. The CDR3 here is CASSLGGGFHSYNEQFF. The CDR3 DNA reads TGTGCCAGCAGCTTAGGAGGGGGCTTCCACTCCTACAATGAGCAGTTCTTC.

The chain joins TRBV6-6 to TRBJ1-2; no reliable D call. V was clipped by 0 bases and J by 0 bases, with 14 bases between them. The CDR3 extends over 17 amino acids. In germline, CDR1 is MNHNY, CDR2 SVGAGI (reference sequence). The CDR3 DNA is TGTGCCAGCAGTTACTCGAACAGAGGGCAACCTAACTATGGCTACACCTTC. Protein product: CASSYSNRGQPNYGYTF.

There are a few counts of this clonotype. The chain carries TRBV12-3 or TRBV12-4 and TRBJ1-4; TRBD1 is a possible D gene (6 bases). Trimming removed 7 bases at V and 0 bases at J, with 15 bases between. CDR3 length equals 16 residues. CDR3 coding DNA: TGTGCCAGCACTGGAGGGGGATGGGCAACTAATGAAAAACTGTTTTTT. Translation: CASTGGGWATNEKLFF.

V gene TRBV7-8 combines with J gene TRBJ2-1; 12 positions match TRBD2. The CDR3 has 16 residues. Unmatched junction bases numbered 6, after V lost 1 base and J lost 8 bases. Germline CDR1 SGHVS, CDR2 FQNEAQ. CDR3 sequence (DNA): TGTGCCAGCAGCTTAGGAAGGACTAGCGGGGTGGATGAGCAGTTCTTC. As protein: CASSLGRTSGVDEQFF.